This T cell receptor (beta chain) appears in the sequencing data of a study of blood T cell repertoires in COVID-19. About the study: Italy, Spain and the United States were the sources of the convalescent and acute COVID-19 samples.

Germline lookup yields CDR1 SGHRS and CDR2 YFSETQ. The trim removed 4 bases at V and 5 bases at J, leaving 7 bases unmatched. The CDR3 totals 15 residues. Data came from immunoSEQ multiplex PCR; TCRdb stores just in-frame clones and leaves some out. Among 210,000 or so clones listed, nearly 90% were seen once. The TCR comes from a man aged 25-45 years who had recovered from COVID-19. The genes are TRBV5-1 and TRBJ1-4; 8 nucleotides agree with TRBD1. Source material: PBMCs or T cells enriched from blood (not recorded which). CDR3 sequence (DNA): TGCGCCAGCAGCACGGGACAGGCCAGGAATGAAAAACTGTTTTTT. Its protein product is CASSTGQARNEKLFF.